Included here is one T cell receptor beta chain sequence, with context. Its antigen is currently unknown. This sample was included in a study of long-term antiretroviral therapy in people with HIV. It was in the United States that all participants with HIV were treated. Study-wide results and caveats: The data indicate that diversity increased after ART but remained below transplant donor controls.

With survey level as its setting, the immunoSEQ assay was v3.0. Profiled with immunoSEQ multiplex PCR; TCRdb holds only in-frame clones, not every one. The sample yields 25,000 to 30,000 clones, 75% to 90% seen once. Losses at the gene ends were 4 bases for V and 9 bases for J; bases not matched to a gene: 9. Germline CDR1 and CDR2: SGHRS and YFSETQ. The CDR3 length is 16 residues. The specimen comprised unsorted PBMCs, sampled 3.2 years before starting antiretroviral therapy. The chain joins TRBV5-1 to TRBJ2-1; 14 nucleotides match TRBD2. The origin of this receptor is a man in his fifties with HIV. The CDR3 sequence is CASSGPGLAGASEQFF. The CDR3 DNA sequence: TGCGCCAGCAGCGGACCGGGACTAGCGGGGGCCTCTGAGCAGTTCTTC.